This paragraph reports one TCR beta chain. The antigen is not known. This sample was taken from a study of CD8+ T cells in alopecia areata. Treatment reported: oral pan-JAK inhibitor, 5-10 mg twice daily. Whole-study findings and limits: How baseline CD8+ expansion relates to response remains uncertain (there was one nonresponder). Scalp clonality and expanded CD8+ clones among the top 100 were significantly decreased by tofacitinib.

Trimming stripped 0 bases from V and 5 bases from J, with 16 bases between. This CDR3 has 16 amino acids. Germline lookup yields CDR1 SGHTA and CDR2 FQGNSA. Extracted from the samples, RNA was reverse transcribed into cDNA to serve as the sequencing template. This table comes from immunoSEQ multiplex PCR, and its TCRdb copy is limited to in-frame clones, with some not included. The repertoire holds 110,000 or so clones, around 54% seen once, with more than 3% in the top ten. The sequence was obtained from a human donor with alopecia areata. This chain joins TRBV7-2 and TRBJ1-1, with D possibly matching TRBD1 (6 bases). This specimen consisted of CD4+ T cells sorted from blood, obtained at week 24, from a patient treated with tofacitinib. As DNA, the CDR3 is TGTGCCAGCAGCTTAGCGCATGGGGGGGCGCGGACTGAAGCTTTCTTT. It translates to CASSLAHGGARTEAFF.